This TCR beta chain was sequenced in a study of blood T cell repertoires in COVID-19. Germline loops: CDR1 LGHNA, CDR2 YSLEER. The ends were cut back, 3 bases at V and 2 bases at J, with 10 bases in the middle. The CDR3 extends over 14 amino acids. As originally analysed: The authors estimated nucleated cell counts from reference gene primer amplification. This table comes from immunoSEQ multiplex PCR, and its TCRdb copy is limited to in-frame clones, with some not included. The DNA was the basis for D and trimming; V, J and clone size are from that table. Found here are about 270,000 clones, 70% to 90% of them singletons; the top ten hold approximately 9%.

The receptor's source is a woman aged 45 to 65 with acute COVID-19. Sequences were obtained from PBMCs or T cells enriched from blood (not recorded which). V gene TRBV4-3 combines with J gene TRBJ1-2, with D hard to call. Written as DNA, the CDR3 is TGCGCCAGCAGCCATAGAGAAACGAACTATGGCTACACCTTC. It is translated as CASSHRETNYGYTF.